This T cell receptor beta chain derives from a study of response to subunit inactivated influenza vaccine. Broader study findings: Each seasonal influenza vaccination recruits few new T cells, the authors suggested.

CDR3 length: 15 amino acids. Germline V CDR1 and CDR2: SGHTA, FQGNSA. Germline trimming cut 6 bases from V and 2 bases from J; bases unmatched to any gene: 8. MiXCR, run by TCRdb on the RT-PCR reads, gives a single entry per CDR3 protein. Here the sample spans approximately 570,000 distinct CDR3 sequences, approximately 7.6% being singletons. This clonotype was detected ten times or more. Its specificity is not known. The source of this sequence is a man between 50 and 75 years old who received an inactivated influenza vaccine. The sequencing here drew on PBMCs from blood, taken about 24 months after vaccination. This chain connects TRBV7-2 to TRBJ2-3, with TRBD1 matching 7 bases. CDR3 bases: TGTGCCAGCAGGATAGGACAGGTCTACACAGATACGCAGTATTTT. It codes for CASRIGQVYTDTQYF.